This TCR beta chain was retrieved from a study of T cells in Graves' hyperthyroidism and ophthalmopathy. Whole-study findings and limits: Peripheral blood also featured most of the thyroid clonotypes expanded above 0.001.

This clonotype showed up many times. What it binds is unknown. The CDR3 has 13 residues. Germline V gene lookup returns CDR1 SGHTA and CDR2 FQGTGA. Trimming removed 5 bases from V and 2 bases from J, with 6 bases in between. The investigators amplified TCR beta CDR3 regions from RNA transcripts. HTBI primers were employed in a first-round RT-PCR of the TCR CDR3. MiXCR was run by TCRdb on the multiplex PCR reads, yielding one entry per CDR3 protein. The sample records about 570,000 distinct CDR3 sequences, about 15% being singletons. Uncontrolled infection, other autoimmune disease, pregnancy or lactation barred patients from enrollment.

V is TRBV7-3 and J is TRBJ2-2; D is unclear. The receptor was derived from a woman aged 40-49 years with Graves' hyperthyroidism. The material sequenced was blood. The CDR3 protein is CASSETNTGELFF. The CDR3 nucleotides are TGTGCCAGCAGCGAAACCAACACCGGGGAGCTGTTTTTT.